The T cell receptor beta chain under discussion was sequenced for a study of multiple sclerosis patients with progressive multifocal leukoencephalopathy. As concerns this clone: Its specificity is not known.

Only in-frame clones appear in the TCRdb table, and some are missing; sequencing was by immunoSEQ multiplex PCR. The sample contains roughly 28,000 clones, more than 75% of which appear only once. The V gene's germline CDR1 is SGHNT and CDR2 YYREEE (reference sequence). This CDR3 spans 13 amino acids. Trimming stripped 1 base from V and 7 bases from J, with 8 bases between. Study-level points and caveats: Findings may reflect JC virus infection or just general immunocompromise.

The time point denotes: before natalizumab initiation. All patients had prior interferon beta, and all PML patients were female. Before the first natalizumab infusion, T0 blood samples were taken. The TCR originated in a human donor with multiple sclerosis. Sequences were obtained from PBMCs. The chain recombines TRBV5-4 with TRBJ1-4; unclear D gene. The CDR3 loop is CASSLREREKLFF. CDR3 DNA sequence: TGTGCCAGCAGCTTGCGAGAACGTGAAAAACTGTTTTTT. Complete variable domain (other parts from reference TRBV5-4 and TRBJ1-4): ETGVTQSPTHLIKTRGQQVTLRCSSQSGHNTVSWYQQALGQGPQFIFQYYREEENGRGNFPPRFSGLQFPNYSSELNVNALELDDSALYLCASSLREREKLFFGSGTQLSVL.